The subject of this entry is one T cell receptor beta chain. Its specificity is not known. This entry is derived from a study of T cell responses to AZD1222 COVID-19 vaccine. Overall study results and limits: Only after the peak T cell response were repertoires sampled. Vaccine-related CD4 TCRs covered spike, predominating at 160-218 and 743-854.

CDR1 and CDR2 from the germline V gene are DFQATT and SNEGSKA (reference sequence). The CDR3 is 10 amino acids. V was shortened by 7 bases and J by 7 bases, with 10 bases between the two germline ends. Produced via immunoSEQ multiplex PCR; TCRdb's table is partial and in-frame only. The table includes 120,000 to 150,000 clones, 88% detected once. The clonotype originates from an adult in good health. This sample comprised peripheral blood, obtained on day 0 of AZD1222 vaccination. V and J are TRBV20-1 and TRBJ1-1, with unresolved D. The CDR3 loop is CSVDKLEAFF. In DNA form, the CDR3 reads TGCAGTGTTGACAAGCTTGAAGCTTTCTTT.